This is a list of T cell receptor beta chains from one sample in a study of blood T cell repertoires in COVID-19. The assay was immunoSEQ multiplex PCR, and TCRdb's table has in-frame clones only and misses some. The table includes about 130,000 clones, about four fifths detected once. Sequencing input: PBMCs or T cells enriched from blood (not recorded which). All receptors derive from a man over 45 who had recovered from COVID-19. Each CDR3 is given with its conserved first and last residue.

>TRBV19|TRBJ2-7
CASSPGTGGLSYEQYF
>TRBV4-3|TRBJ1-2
CASSQDIRGLYTF
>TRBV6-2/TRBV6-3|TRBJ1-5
CASSYTGQGAYSNQPQHF
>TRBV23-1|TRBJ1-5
CASSQSDTCNQPQHF
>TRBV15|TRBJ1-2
CATSRGGLNSGYTF
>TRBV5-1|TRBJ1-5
CASSPGTVNQPQHF
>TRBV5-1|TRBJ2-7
CASSSPGQGGEQYF
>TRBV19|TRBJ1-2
CASSPRTGPGYGYTF
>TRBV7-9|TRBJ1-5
CASSAEISNQPQHF
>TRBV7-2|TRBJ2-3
CASSFSSGGVGDTQYF
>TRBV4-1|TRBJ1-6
CASSQGQAYNSPLHF
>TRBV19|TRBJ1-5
CASSPIDRYSNQPQHF
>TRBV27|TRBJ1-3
CASSPGFGGAGNTIYF
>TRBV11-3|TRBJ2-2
CASGLGDRDAGELFF
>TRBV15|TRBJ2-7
CATSRDPRDRIYEQYF
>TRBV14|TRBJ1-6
CASSQVGSLYNSPLHF
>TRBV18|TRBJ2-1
CASSEAGISDEQFF
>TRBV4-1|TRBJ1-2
CASSQDRVGYGYTF
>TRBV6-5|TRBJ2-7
CASRGGVHEQYF
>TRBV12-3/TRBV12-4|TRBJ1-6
CASSPDRRSPLHF
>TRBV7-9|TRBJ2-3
CATARTGLEGADTQYF
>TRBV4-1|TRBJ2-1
CASSLGTGRYNEQFF
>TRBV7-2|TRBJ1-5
CASSLGAGYQPQHF
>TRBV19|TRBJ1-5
CASSQFGTGGDQPQHF
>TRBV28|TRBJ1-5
CATQLGGAGQPQHF
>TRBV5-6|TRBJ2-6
CASSLAKGVAGANVLTF
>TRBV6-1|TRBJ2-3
CASSEELAGGRGTDTQYF
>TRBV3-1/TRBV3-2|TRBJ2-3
CASSQEPRGSGTDTQYF
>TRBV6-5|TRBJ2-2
CASKLQGEGGELFF
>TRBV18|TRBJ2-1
CASSSGLAGGFEQFF
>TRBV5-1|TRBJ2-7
CASSLASGGPYEQYF
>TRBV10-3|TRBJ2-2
CAISVLHTNTGELFF
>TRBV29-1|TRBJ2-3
CIVNNRGTDTQYF